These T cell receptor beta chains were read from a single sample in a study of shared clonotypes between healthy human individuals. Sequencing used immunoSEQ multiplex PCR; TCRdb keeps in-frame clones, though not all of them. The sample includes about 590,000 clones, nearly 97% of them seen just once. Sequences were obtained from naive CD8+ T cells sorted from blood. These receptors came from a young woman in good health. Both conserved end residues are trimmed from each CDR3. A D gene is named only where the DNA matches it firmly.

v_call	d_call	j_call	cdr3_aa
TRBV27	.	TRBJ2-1	ASSLSSGETYNEQF
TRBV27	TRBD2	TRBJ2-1	ASSFTSGRAYNEQF
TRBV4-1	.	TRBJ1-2	ASTSRGTNYGYT
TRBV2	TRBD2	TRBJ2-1	ASSEHSTLIMREGNEQF
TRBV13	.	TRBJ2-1	ASSPHTRREQF
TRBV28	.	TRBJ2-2	ASSLLEPTGELF
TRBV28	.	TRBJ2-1	ASSFDYNEQF
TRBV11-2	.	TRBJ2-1	ASSLEPGSYNEQF
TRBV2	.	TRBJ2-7	ASSEGQAFYEQY
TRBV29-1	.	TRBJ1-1	SVVLTGSTEAF
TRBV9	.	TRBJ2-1	ASSVGVYIRSSYNEQF
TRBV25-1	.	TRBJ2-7	ASRPTSGDTPYEQY
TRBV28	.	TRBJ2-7	ASSYLQSSYEQY
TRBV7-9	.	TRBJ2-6	ASSRGQEGANVLT
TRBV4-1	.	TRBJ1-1	ASSQGNFGEAF
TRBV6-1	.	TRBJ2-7	ASVAQGYEQY
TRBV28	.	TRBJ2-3	ASSTSGSSSTDTQY
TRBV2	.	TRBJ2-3	ASSGNTDTQY
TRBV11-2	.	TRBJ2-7	ASSFSAVEQY
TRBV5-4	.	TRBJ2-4	ASSLSFWAKNIQY
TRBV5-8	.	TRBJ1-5	ASSLGQVSNQPQH
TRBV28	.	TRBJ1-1	ASSFSISGAEAF
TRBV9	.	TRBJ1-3	ASSASRSSGNTIY
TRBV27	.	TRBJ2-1	ASSFGGGAYDEQF
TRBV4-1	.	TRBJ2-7	ASSLNSGPYEQY
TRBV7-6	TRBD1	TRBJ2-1	ASSLAWTGAHNEQF
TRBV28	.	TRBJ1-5	ASSSGIGNQPQH
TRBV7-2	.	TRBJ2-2	ASSSPLMVGDTGELF
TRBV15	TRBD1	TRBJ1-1	ATSTLRGQGNTEAF
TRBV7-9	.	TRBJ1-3	ASSSGMVSRASGNTIY
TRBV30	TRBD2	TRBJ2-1	AWTLVGLAEYNEQF
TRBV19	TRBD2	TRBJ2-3	ASSISPGGPTTDTQY
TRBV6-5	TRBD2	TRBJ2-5	ASSGTSGSRETQY
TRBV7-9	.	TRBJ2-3	ASSLSGTRTDTQY
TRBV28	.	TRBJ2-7	ASSLLGGISYEQY